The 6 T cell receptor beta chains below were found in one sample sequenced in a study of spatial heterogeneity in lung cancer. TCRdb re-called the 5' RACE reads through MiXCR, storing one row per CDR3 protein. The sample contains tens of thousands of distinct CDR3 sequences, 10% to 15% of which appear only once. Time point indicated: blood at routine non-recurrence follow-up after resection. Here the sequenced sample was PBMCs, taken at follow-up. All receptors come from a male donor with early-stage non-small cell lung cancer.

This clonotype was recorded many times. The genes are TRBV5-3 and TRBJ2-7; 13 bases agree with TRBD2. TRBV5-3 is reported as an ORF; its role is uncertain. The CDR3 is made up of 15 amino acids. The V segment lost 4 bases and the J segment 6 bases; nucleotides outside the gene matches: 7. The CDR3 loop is CARSTLAGGPCEQYF. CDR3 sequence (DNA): TGTGCCAGAAGCACACTAGCGGGAGGGCCGTGCGAGCAGTACTTC.

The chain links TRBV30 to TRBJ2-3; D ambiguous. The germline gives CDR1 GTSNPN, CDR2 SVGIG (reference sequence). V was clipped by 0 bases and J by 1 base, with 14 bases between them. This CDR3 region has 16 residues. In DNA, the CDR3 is TGTGCCTGGAGTGTACACAGCCCTGGGGGCACAGATACGCAGTATTTT. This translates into CAWSVHSPGGTDTQYF.

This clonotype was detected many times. CDR3 in DNA: TGTGCCAGCAGTTCCCCGTCGGGGGGGTTTGGGGAGCTGTTTTTT. As protein: CASSSPSGGFGELFF. The genes are TRBV28 and TRBJ2-2, with 8 bases matching TRBD2. This CDR3 is built from 15 residues. After removal of 4 bases from V and 8 bases from J, the junction contained 9 bases not matched to a gene. Per germline, CDR1 MDHEN and CDR2 SYDVKM.

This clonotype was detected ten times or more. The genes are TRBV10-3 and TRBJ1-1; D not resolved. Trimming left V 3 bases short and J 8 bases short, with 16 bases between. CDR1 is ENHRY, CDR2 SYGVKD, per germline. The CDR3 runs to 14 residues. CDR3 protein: CAISEGRTGMEAFF. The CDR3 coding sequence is TGTGCCATCAGTGAAGGCAGGACCGGTATGGAAGCTTTCTTT.

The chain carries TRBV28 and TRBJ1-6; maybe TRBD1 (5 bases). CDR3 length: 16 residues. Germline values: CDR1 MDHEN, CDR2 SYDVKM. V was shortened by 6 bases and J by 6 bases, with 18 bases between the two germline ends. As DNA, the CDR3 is TGTGCCAGCAGATTACCGCAGGGCACTCTTAATTCACCCCTCCACTTT. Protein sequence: CASRLPQGTLNSPLHF.

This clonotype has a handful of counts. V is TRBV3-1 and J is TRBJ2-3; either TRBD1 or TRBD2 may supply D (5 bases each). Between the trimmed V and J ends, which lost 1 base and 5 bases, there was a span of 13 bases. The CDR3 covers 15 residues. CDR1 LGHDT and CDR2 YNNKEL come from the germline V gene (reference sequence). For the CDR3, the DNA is TGTGCCAGCAGCCAAGGACAGCCTGGGGGAGATACGCAGTATTTT. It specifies CASSQGQPGGDTQYF.